This T cell receptor (beta chain) came from a study of T cells in tumors after PD-1 blockade. About the study: Each patient got pembrolizumab 200 mg every 3 weeks or cemiplimab 350 mg every 2 weeks. Some patients also took daily vismodegib 150 mg during anti-PD-1 treatment. Mean per blood sample: 95,000 to 130,000 templates (about 21,000-290,000), 36,536 unique clonotypes.

Profiling relied on immunoSEQ multiplex PCR, and the TCRdb table lists in-frame clones only, not all of them. The top ten clones hold 15% to 20% of a sample with 40,000 to 55,000 clones, roughly 79% of them seen once. A remark on this clone: No antigen is known for it.

Study-level results: Roughly 42% of tumor TCR clonotypes were also found in blood.

CDR3 length: 12 amino acids. V shed 6 bases and J shed 7 bases, with 13 bases lying between them. Germline lookup yields CDR1 SNHLY and CDR2 FYNNEI. Sequencing used PBMCs, obtained before anti-PD-1 treatment. This chain links TRBV2 with TRBJ2-7, with D possibly TRBD2 on 6 matching bases. The clonotype was recovered from a human donor with basal cell carcinoma. CDR3 sequence reads: CASRGSRGEQYF. The CDR3 DNA is TGTGCCAGCAGGGGGTCCCGGGGGGAGCAGTACTTC.